The clone carrying this TCR beta chain was picked up a small number of times. The data originate from a study of blood T cells in healthy people across ages. J lost 3 bases, V lost 5 bases, and 3 bases had no gene match. CDR1 is MNHEY, CDR2 SVGAGI, per germline. This CDR3 is 14 amino acids long. A J-beta primer mix and a sample-barcoded 5' primer were used in a second PCR of about 7 to 12 cycles. Unique molecular identifiers of 12 random nucleotides labeled each cDNA. TCRdb reprocessed the 5' RACE reads with MiXCR, giving one entry per CDR3 protein. The sample lists roughly 1,100,000 distinct CDR3 sequences; 20% to 25% were seen once. The sample also formed part of further work on T cells of mothers and their children.

V is TRBV6-5 and J is TRBJ1-1; TRBD1 agrees at 10 bases. The sequence derives from a girl aged 2 to 9 in good health. Sequenced material: blood. Here the CDR3 DNA reads TGTGCCAGCAGTCGGACAGGGGGGGACACTGAAGCTTTCTTT. Protein: CASSRTGGDTEAFF.